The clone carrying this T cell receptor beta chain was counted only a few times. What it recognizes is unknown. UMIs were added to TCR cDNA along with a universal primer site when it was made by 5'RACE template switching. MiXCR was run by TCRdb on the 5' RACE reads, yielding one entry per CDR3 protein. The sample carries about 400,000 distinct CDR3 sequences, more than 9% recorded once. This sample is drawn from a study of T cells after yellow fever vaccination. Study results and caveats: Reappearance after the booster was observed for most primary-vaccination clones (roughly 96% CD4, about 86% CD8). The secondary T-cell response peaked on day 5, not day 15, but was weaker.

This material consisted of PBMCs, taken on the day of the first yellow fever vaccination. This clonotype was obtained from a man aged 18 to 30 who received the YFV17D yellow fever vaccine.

CDR3 protein: CASSRTPGVEDEQYF. CDR3 sequence (DNA): TGCGCCAGCAGCCGAACCCCGGGGGTTGAGGACGAGCAGTACTTC. The chain employs TRBV4-1 and TRBJ2-7, with a tentative D call TRBD2 (6 bases). Trimming removed 4 bases at V and 5 bases at J, with 18 bases between. Germline-derived CDR1 and CDR2 are MGHRA and YSYEKL. The CDR3 spans 15 residues.